Listed below are T cell receptor beta chains from one sample, sequenced in a study of cytomegalovirus exposure and HLA in healthy donors. Generated by immunoSEQ multiplex PCR, the TCRdb table keeps only in-frame clones and is missing some. The sample yields around 110,000 clones, around 86% seen once. The specimen sequenced was PBMCs. Source of these receptors: a woman aged 25 to 39 in good health and CMV-seronegative. The CDR3 runs from the conserved cysteine through the conserved F or W. Each record gives: D gene, J gene, V gene, clone size, CDR3 DNA, CDR3 protein. D genes are given only for firm matches. Size is omitted from some rows. Given values are once, few, many or a class for expanded clones.

>TRBD1|TRBJ2-5|TRBV11-3|few
TGTGCCAGCAGCTCGGGACAGGGGAAAGAGACCCAGTACTTC
CASSSGQGKETQYF
>NA|TRBJ1-1|TRBV29-1|NA
TGCAGCGTTTTGACAGAGAACACTGAAGCTTTCTTT
CSVLTENTEAFF
>TRBD1|TRBJ2-1|TRBV2|NA
TGTGCCAGCAGGAGACAGGGGCCCGAGCAGTTCTTC
CASRRQGPEQFF
>NA|TRBJ1-1|TRBV28|NA
TGTGCCAGCAGTAATGAGGTGATGAACACTGAAGCTTTCTTT
CASSNEVMNTEAFF
>NA|TRBJ2-1|TRBV5-6|once
TGTGCCAGCAGCAAATCGACAGGTAGGGAACAGTTCTTC
CASSKSTGREQFF
>TRBD1|TRBJ2-4|TRBV7-2|NA
TGTGCCAGCAGCTTAGCCAGGGGGTTAAACATTCAGTACTTC
CASSLARGLNIQYF
>NA|TRBJ2-7|TRBV28|NA
TGTGCCAGCACGGGGGTCTCCTACGAGCAGTACTTC
CASTGVSYEQYF
>NA|TRBJ1-2|TRBV19|NA
TGTGCCAGTACCCGGACGGGGTCATATGGCTACACCTTC
CASTRTGSYGYTF
>NA|TRBJ2-1|TRBV2|NA
TGTGCCAGCCGGGGGAGACAAGGGCGGGACGGCTCCTACAATGAGCAGTTCTTC
CASRGRQGRDGSYNEQFF
>TRBD1|TRBJ2-3|TRBV5-1|NA
TGCGCCAGGACGGACAGGGAACCAAATAGCACAGATACGCAGTATTTT
CARTDREPNSTDTQYF
>NA|TRBJ1-1|TRBV10-2|NA
TGCGCCAGCAGTCCGGGAGGGGTAGACACTGAAGCTTTCTTT
CASSPGGVDTEAFF
>NA|TRBJ2-7|TRBV6-6|few
TGTGCCAGCAGTTACGGGAGCACCTCCTACGAGCAGTACTTC
CASSYGSTSYEQYF
>TRBD1|TRBJ1-3|TRBV18|NA
TGTGCCAGCTCACCTTCTCAATCCGGGACAGGGGTCGGAAACACCATATATTTT
CASSPSQSGTGVGNTIYF
>TRBD2|TRBJ2-5|TRBV28|NA
TGTGCCAGCAGATCCCGGCTAGCGGGGGGAAAAGAGACCCAGTACTTC
CASRSRLAGGKETQYF
>TRBD1|TRBJ2-5|TRBV10-1|NA
TGCGCCAGCAGCGCCGGGACAGGGGGCAGGCGGACCCAGTACTTC
CASSAGTGGRRTQYF
>TRBD1|TRBJ2-7|TRBV6-1|medium-sized
TGTGCCAGCAGTGAAGCTCCCGGGACAGCGGACGAGCAGTACTTC
CASSEAPGTADEQYF
>NA|TRBJ2-2|TRBV10-1|few
TGCGCCAGCAGTGAGTCGGTAGGGGCGAACACCGGGGAGCTGTTTTTT
CASSESVGANTGELFF
>NA|TRBJ2-3|TRBV28|NA
TGTGCCAGCAGTATAACAGGGAGCACAGATACGCAGTATTTT
CASSITGSTDTQYF
>TRBD1|TRBJ1-2|TRBV7-2|NA
TGTGCCAGCAGCCTAAAGGGACAGGGGGCTTCCTATGGCTACACCTTC
CASSLKGQGASYGYTF
>TRBD2|TRBJ2-3|TRBV2|once
TGTGCCATAGGTGTAACTAGCGGGAGAGCAGATACGCAGTATTTT
CAIGVTSGRADTQYF
>NA|TRBJ2-7|TRBV15|NA
TGTGCCACCAGCAGAGGCGAGACTAGGGCTCCCTACGAGCAGTACTTC
CATSRGETRAPYEQYF
>NA|TRBJ2-5|TRBV11-2|NA
TGTGCCAGCGGGCGGAGGCGCGGGATTGAGCAGTACTTC
CASGRRRGIEQYF
>TRBD1|TRBJ2-3|TRBV9|NA
TGTGCCAGCAGCGCCCGGACAGGAGACCCCTCGGATACGCAGTATTTT
CASSARTGDPSDTQYF